Listed below are T cell receptor beta chains from one sample, sequenced in a study of blood T cell repertoires in COVID-19. Only in-frame clones appear in the TCRdb table, and some are missing; sequencing was by immunoSEQ multiplex PCR. The sample lists 110,000 or so clones, approximately 76% occurring once. The sample taken for sequencing was peripheral blood. All receptors derive from a woman in her seventies with acute or convalescent COVID-19. The CDR3 runs from the conserved cysteine through the conserved F or W. The order of the fields is V gene, J gene, D gene, clone size, CDR3 protein, CDR3 DNA. The D gene is left open where the match is weak. Clone size appears in some rows only: once, few, many, or a class for an expanded clone.

V: TRBV6-5
J: TRBJ1-6
D: TRBD1
size: .
CDR3: CASSRTGARNSPLHF
DNA: TGTGCCAGCAGTCGTACAGGGGCGCGGAATTCACCCCTCCACTTT

V: TRBV3-1/TRBV3-2
J: TRBJ1-1
D: TRBD1
size: .
CDR3: CASSRGQGSGEAFF
DNA: TGTGCCAGCAGCCGAGGACAGGGGAGCGGTGAAGCTTTCTTT

V: TRBV7-9
J: TRBJ1-4
D: .
size: .
CDR3: CASSKDRFNEKLFF
DNA: TGTGCCAGCAGCAAAGACAGATTTAATGAAAAACTGTTTTTT

V: TRBV5-1
J: TRBJ1-6
D: .
size: .
CDR3: CASSSGQLTYNSPLHF
DNA: TGCGCCAGCAGCTCCGGACAGCTAACTTATAATTCACCCCTCCACTTT

V: TRBV27
J: TRBJ2-1
D: .
size: few
CDR3: CASSSLYNEQFF
DNA: TGTGCCAGCAGTTCCCTCTACAATGAGCAGTTCTTC

V: TRBV20-1
J: TRBJ2-3
D: .
size: .
CDR3: CSATRGDTQYF
DNA: TGCAGTGCTACCAGAGGAGATACGCAGTATTTT

V: TRBV9
J: TRBJ2-5
D: .
size: .
CDR3: CASSVPQFQETQYF
DNA: TGTGCCAGCAGCGTTCCCCAGTTCCAAGAGACCCAGTACTTC

V: TRBV9
J: TRBJ2-6
D: TRBD1
size: .
CDR3: CASSDAYGQGALGANVLTF
DNA: TGTGCCAGCAGCGACGCTTATGGACAGGGGGCGCTTGGGGCCAACGTCCTGACTTTC

V: TRBV3-1/TRBV3-2
J: TRBJ1-6
D: .
size: few
CDR3: CASSQAADLHF
DNA: TGTGCCAGCAGCCAAGCGGCGGACCTCCACTTT

V: TRBV5-1
J: TRBJ2-1
D: TRBD2
size: .
CDR3: CASSFFSGGDNNEQFF
DNA: TGCGCCAGCAGCTTCTTTAGCGGGGGGGATAACAATGAGCAGTTCTTC

V: TRBV24-1
J: TRBJ2-2
D: .
size: .
CDR3: CATSAPAANTGELFF
DNA: TGTGCCACCAGTGCCCCGGCGGCGAACACCGGGGAGCTGTTTTTT

V: TRBV9
J: TRBJ1-2
D: .
size: .
CDR3: CASSVDGGYGYTF
DNA: TGTGCCAGCAGCGTTGACGGGGGCTATGGCTACACCTTC

V: TRBV5-4
J: TRBJ2-2
D: TRBD1
size: .
CDR3: CASSGGQGSDTGELFF
DNA: TGTGCCAGCAGCGGGGGACAGGGGTCCGACACCGGGGAGCTGTTTTTT

V: TRBV5-1
J: TRBJ1-1
D: .
size: .
CDR3: CASSDPGGVTEAFF
DNA: TGCGCCAGCAGCGACCCCGGGGGGGTGACTGAAGCTTTCTTT

V: TRBV6-5
J: TRBJ2-7
D: TRBD1
size: .
CDR3: CASFRDRGRSEQYF
DNA: TGTGCCAGCTTCCGGGACAGGGGGCGTAGCGAGCAGTACTTC

V: TRBV18
J: TRBJ1-5
D: TRBD1
size: .
CDR3: CASSPGPTGGYQPQHF
DNA: TGTGCCAGCTCACCAGGCCCAACAGGGGGGTATCAGCCCCAGCATTTT

V: TRBV27
J: TRBJ1-4
D: .
size: .
CDR3: CASSLLRGANEKLFF
DNA: TGTGCCAGCAGTTTACTCAGGGGAGCTAATGAAAAACTGTTTTTT

V: TRBV5-5
J: TRBJ2-7
D: TRBD2
size: .
CDR3: CASSLRGGSSYEQYF
DNA: TGTGCCAGCAGCTTGCGGGGGGGGAGCTCCTACGAGCAGTACTTC

V: TRBV11-2
J: TRBJ2-2
D: .
size: .
CDR3: CASTSIQGNTGELFF
DNA: TGTGCCAGCACCTCCATACAGGGGAACACCGGGGAGCTGTTTTTT

V: TRBV5-5
J: TRBJ2-7
D: TRBD2
size: .
CDR3: CATSAGASYEQYF
DNA: TGTGCCACCTCAGCGGGGGCTTCCTACGAGCAGTACTTC

V: TRBV5-1
J: TRBJ1-1
D: .
size: .
CDR3: CASSYRSMNTEAFF
DNA: TGCGCCAGCAGCTATAGATCCATGAACACTGAAGCTTTCTTT

V: TRBV7-9
J: TRBJ1-1
D: .
size: .
CDR3: CASSPGVGAGTEAFF
DNA: TGTGCCAGCAGCCCAGGGGTGGGGGCCGGCACTGAAGCTTTCTTT

V: TRBV5-4
J: TRBJ1-2
D: TRBD1
size: few
CDR3: CASSTGQGGYGYTF
DNA: TGTGCCAGCAGCACGGGACAGGGAGGCTATGGCTACACCTTC

V: TRBV18
J: TRBJ1-2
D: .
size: .
CDR3: CASSPFVGRDYGYTF
DNA: TGTGCCAGCTCACCCTTTGTTGGGAGGGACTATGGCTACACCTTC

V: TRBV5-5
J: TRBJ1-2
D: TRBD1
size: .
CDR3: CASSRGQGRYGYTF
DNA: TGTGCCAGCAGCAGGGGACAGGGGAGGTATGGCTACACCTTC

V: TRBV7-8
J: TRBJ1-1
D: .
size: .
CDR3: CASSLSRGNTEAFF
DNA: TGTGCCAGCAGCTTAAGTAGGGGGAACACTGAAGCTTTCTTT

V: TRBV5-5
J: TRBJ1-1
D: .
size: .
CDR3: CASSLKAHGDRRNTEAFF
DNA: TGTGCCAGCAGCTTGAAAGCCCACGGTGACAGGCGGAACACTGAAGCTTTCTTT

V: TRBV7-6
J: TRBJ1-4
D: .
size: few
CDR3: CASSLASDGGYEKLFF
DNA: TGTGCCAGCAGCTTAGCATCGGACGGAGGATATGAAAAACTGTTTTTT

V: TRBV3-1/TRBV3-2
J: TRBJ1-1
D: TRBD1
size: once
CDR3: CASSPSESYRGGTEAFF
DNA: TGTGCCAGCAGCCCGTCCGAATCGTACAGGGGGGGGACTGAAGCTTTCTTT

V: TRBV7-9
J: TRBJ1-4
D: .
size: .
CDR3: CASSASLATNEKLFF
DNA: TGTGCCAGCAGCGCCTCGCTAGCAACTAATGAAAAACTGTTTTTT

V: TRBV7-2
J: TRBJ2-1
D: TRBD2
size: .
CDR3: CASSLGLAGFNEQFF
DNA: TGTGCCAGCAGCCTGGGACTAGCGGGGTTCAATGAGCAGTTCTTC

V: TRBV28
J: TRBJ2-7
D: TRBD1
size: .
CDR3: CASSLGARDRHSDEQYF
DNA: TGTGCCAGCAGTTTAGGGGCCCGGGACAGGCATTCTGACGAGCAGTACTTC

V: TRBV7-2
J: TRBJ1-3
D: TRBD1
size: .
CDR3: CASSLGDRGQTIYF
DNA: TGTGCCAGCAGCTTAGGGGACAGGGGACAGACCATATATTTT

V: TRBV21-1
J: TRBJ2-3
D: .
size: few
CDR3: CASSRDRDRGRADTQYF
DNA: TGTGCCAGCAGCCGAGATAGGGACAGGGGGCGCGCAGATACGCAGTATTTT

V: TRBV5-8
J: TRBJ2-1
D: TRBD2
size: once
CDR3: CASLAGGSQFF
DNA: TGTGCCAGCTTAGCGGGGGGCTCGCAGTTCTTC

V: TRBV5-1
J: TRBJ1-4
D: TRBD1
size: .
CDR3: CASSSSTGGATNEKLFF
DNA: TGCGCCAGCAGCTCATCTACAGGGGGCGCGACTAATGAAAAACTGTTTTTT

V: TRBV25-1
J: TRBJ2-2
D: .
size: .
CDR3: CASSDTGVWAGELFF
DNA: TGTGCCAGCAGTGATACGGGGGTCTGGGCCGGGGAGCTGTTTTTT

V: TRBV5-4
J: TRBJ1-1
D: .
size: once
CDR3: CASSEDSLNTEAFF
DNA: TGTGCCAGCAGCGAGGACTCCTTGAACACTGAAGCTTTCTTT

V: TRBV6-2/TRBV6-3
J: TRBJ1-2
D: .
size: .
CDR3: CASSYSKVAGEYGYTF
DNA: TGTGCCAGCAGTTACTCGAAAGTGGCCGGAGAATATGGCTACACCTTC

V: TRBV12-3/TRBV12-4
J: TRBJ1-1
D: .
size: .
CDR3: CASSLGGGTEAFF
DNA: TGTGCCAGCAGTTTGGGGGGGGGCACTGAAGCTTTCTTT

V: TRBV6-5
J: TRBJ2-3
D: TRBD2
size: .
CDR3: CASSSSGGESDTQYF
DNA: TGTGCCAGCAGTTCGAGCGGGGGGGAATCAGATACGCAGTATTTT

V: TRBV27
J: TRBJ2-1
D: .
size: .
CDR3: CASSPDGGGPYNEQFF
DNA: TGTGCCAGCAGCCCCGATGGGGGGGGCCCCTACAATGAGCAGTTCTTC

V: TRBV5-5
J: TRBJ2-3
D: .
size: .
CDR3: CASSFSSTDTQYF
DNA: TGTGCCAGCAGCTTTTCGAGCACAGATACGCAGTATTTT

V: TRBV3-1/TRBV3-2
J: TRBJ1-1
D: .
size: .
CDR3: CASSQEIMNTEAFF
DNA: TGTGCCAGCAGCCAAGAAATAATGAACACTGAAGCTTTCTTT

V: TRBV6-5
J: TRBJ1-6
D: .
size: once
CDR3: CASSYLGDSPLHF
DNA: TGTGCCAGCAGTTACTTGGGAGATTCACCCCTCCACTTT

V: TRBV10-3
J: TRBJ2-2
D: TRBD2
size: .
CDR3: CAISEGPGLAGFANTGELFF
DNA: TGTGCCATCAGTGAGGGGCCGGGACTAGCGGGGTTCGCGAACACCGGGGAGCTGTTTTTT

V: TRBV27
J: TRBJ1-6
D: TRBD1
size: .
CDR3: CASSRRQGVSPLHF
DNA: TGTGCCAGCAGTCGTCGACAGGGGGTCTCACCCCTCCACTTT

V: TRBV5-1
J: TRBJ2-1
D: .
size: .
CDR3: CASSLRAASYNEQFF
DNA: TGCGCCAGCAGCCTGAGGGCGGCGTCCTACAATGAGCAGTTCTTC

V: TRBV2
J: TRBJ1-4
D: .
size: .
CDR3: CASFGQGTTNEKLFF
DNA: TGTGCCTCCTTTGGCCAGGGTACGACTAATGAAAAACTGTTTTTT

V: TRBV6-6
J: TRBJ2-3
D: TRBD1
size: .
CDR3: CASSYPGQVSADTQYF
DNA: TGTGCCAGCAGTTACCCCGGACAGGTCTCCGCAGATACGCAGTATTTT

V: TRBV6-5
J: TRBJ1-2
D: .
size: few
CDR3: CASSLGGNGYTF
DNA: TGTGCCAGCAGCCTCGGAGGGAATGGCTACACCTTC

V: TRBV5-8
J: TRBJ1-5
D: .
size: .
CDR3: CASSLAGVGNQPQHF
DNA: TGTGCCAGCAGCTTGGCCGGGGTCGGCAATCAGCCCCAGCATTTT

V: TRBV24-1
J: TRBJ2-3
D: .
size: .
CDR3: CATSDLSGDTQYF
DNA: TGTGCCACCAGTGATTTGAGCGGGGATACGCAGTATTTT

V: TRBV5-1
J: TRBJ1-2
D: .
size: .
CDR3: CASSLRTTAGGYTF
DNA: TGCGCCAGCAGCTTGAGAACCACGGCGGGTGGCTACACCTTC

V: TRBV2
J: TRBJ1-3
D: TRBD1
size: .
CDR3: CASSNDRGVSGNTIYF
DNA: TGTGCCAGCAGCAATGACAGGGGGGTCTCTGGAAACACCATATATTTT

V: TRBV12-5
J: TRBJ1-2
D: .
size: .
CDR3: CASGLTGFYGYTF
DNA: TGTGCTAGTGGTTTGACAGGGTTCTATGGCTACACCTTC

V: TRBV7-9
J: TRBJ2-2
D: TRBD1
size: few
CDR3: CASSLRTGGNTGELFF
DNA: TGTGCCAGCAGCTTAAGGACAGGAGGAAACACCGGGGAGCTGTTTTTT